The source of this T cell receptor beta chain is a study of blood T cell repertoires in COVID-19. For the study at large: Nucleic acid was either cDNA or gDNA, and it came from T cells, B-cell-depleted T cells, or PBMCs.

The CDR3 has 11 amino acids. Germline CDR1 is MNHNS and CDR2 is SASEGT. Trimming took off 2 bases at V and 11 bases at J, with 9 bases between the two ends. Using immunoSEQ multiplex PCR, the repertoire was profiled, and TCRdb retains in-frame clones only, with some absent. The sample records approximately 240,000 clones, approximately 83% being singletons. The genes are TRBV6-1 and TRBJ1-1; D gene unclear. The specimen sequenced was peripheral blood. The clonotype originates from a woman in her twenties or thirties who had recovered from COVID-19. CDR3 bases: TGTGCCAGCAGTGAAAGAGCGTTTGCTTTCTTT. The encoded protein is CASSERAFAFF.